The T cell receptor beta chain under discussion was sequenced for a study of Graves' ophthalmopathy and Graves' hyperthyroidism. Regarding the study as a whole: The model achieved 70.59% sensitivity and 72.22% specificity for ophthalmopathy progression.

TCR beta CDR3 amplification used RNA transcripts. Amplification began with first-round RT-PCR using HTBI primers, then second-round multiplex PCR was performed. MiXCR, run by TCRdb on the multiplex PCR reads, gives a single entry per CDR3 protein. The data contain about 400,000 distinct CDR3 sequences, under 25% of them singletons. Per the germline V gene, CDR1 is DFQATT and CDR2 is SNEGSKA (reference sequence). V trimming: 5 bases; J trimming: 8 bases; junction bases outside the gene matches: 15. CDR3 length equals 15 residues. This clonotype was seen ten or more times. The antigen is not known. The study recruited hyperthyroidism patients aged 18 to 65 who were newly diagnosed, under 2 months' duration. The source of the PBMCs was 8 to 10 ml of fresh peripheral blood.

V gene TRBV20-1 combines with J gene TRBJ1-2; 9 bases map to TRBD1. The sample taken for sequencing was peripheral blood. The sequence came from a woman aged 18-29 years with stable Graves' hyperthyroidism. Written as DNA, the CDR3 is TGCAGTGCTGAGGACCGGGACAGGGCCTTGAGGGGCTACACCTTC. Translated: CSAEDRDRALRGYTF.